The clone carrying this T cell receptor (beta chain) was found a few times. Synthesis of TCR cDNA relied on 5'RACE template switching, which attached a universal primer site and UMIs. TCRdb fed the 5' RACE reads into MiXCR, producing one record per CDR3 protein. In the table there are some 80,000 distinct CDR3 sequences, less than 15% of which are singletons. The source of the sample is a study of T cells after yellow fever vaccination. The V and J ends lost 3 bases and 9 bases respectively, with 9 bases between them. CDR1 and CDR2 (germline): SEHNR, FQNEAQ (reference sequence). The CDR3 contains 12 residues.

This receptor was obtained from a man aged 18 to 29 who received the YFV17D yellow fever vaccine. This chain uses TRBV7-9 with TRBJ2-1; D not resolved. The input for sequencing was CD8+ T cells not binding an NS4B(214-222) dextramer, sorted from PBMCs, taken roughly 23 days after the first yellow fever vaccination. CDR3 DNA: TGTGCCAGCAGCTTTCAGGAGCTTGAGCAGTTCTTC. Translated: CASSFQELEQFF.